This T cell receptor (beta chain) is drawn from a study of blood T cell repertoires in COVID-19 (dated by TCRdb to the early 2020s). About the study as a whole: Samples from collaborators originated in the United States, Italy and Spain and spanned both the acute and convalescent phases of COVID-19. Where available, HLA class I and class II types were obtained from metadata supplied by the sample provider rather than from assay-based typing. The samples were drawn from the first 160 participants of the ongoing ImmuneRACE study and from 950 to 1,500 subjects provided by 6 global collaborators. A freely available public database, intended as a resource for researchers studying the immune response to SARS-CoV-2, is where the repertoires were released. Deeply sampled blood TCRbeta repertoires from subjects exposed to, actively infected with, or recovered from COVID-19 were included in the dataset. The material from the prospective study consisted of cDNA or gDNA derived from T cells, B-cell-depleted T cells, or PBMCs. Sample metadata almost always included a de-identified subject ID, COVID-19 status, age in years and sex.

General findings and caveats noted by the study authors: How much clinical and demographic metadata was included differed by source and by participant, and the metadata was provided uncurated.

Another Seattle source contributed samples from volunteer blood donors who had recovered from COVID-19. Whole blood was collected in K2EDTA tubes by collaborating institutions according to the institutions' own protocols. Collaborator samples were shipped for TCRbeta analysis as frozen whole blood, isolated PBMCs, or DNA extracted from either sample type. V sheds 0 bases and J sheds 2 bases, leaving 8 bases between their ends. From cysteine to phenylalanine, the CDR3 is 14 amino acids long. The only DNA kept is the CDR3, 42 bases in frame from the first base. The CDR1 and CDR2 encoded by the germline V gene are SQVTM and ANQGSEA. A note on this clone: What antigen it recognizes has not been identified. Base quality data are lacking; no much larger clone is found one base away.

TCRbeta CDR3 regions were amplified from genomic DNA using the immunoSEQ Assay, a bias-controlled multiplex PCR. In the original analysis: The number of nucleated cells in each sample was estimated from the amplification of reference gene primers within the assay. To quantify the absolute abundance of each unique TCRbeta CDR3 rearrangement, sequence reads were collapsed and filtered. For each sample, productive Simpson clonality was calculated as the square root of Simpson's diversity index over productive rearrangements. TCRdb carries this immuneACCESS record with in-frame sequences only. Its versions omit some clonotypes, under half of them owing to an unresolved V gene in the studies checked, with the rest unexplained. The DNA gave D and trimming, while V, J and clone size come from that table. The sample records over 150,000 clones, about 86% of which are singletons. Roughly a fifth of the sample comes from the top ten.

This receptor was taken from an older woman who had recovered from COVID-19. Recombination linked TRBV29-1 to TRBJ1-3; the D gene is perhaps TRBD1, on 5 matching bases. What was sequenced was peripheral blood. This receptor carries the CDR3 CSVEDGAAGNTIYF. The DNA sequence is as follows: TGCAGCGTTGAAGATGGGGCAGCTGGAAACACCATATATTTT. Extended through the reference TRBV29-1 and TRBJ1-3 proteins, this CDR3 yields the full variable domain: SAVISQKPSRDICQRGTSLTIQCQVDSQVTMMFWYRQQPGQSLTLIATANQGSEATYESGFVIDKFPISRPNLTFSTLTVSNMSPEDSSIYLCSVEDGAAGNTIYFGEGSWLTVV.